Listed below are T cell receptor beta chains from one sample, sequenced in a study of cytomegalovirus exposure and HLA in healthy donors. Sequenced by immunoSEQ multiplex PCR; TCRdb stores in-frame clones only, minus some. The sample has roughly 100,000 clones; 60% to 80% are singletons. Sequencing was done on a sample of PBMCs. The receptors originated from a man aged 30 to 45 in good health and CMV-seronegative. Both conserved end residues are part of each CDR3. Fields, in order: D gene, J gene, clone size, V gene, CDR3 protein, CDR3 DNA. A D gene is named only where the DNA matches it firmly. Size is stated for part of the rows, as once, few or many counts, or as a class when the clone is expanded.

>-|TRBJ2-7|few|TRBV4-1
CASSQTALGTTYEQYF
TGCGCCAGCAGCCAGACCGCCCTCGGGACAACCTACGAGCAGTACTTC
>-|TRBJ2-5|-|TRBV29-1
CSARGGANTQYF
TGCAGCGCAAGGGGGGGGGCGAACACCCAGTACTTC
>TRBD1|TRBJ1-2|-|TRBV30
CAWSRQGANYGYTF
TGTGCCTGGAGTCGACAGGGGGCGAACTATGGCTACACCTTC
>TRBD1|TRBJ1-1|few|TRBV6-5
CASSYKTGDRAFF
TGTGCCAGCAGTTACAAGACAGGGGATCGAGCTTTCTTT
>-|TRBJ2-3|-|TRBV19
CASRGPRSSSTDTQYF
TGTGCCAGTAGGGGTCCGAGGAGCAGTAGCACAGATACGCAGTATTTT
>-|TRBJ2-2|-|TRBV9
CASSVKTAGELFF
TGTGCCAGCAGCGTAAAAACTGCGGGGGAGCTGTTTTTT
>TRBD2|TRBJ2-7|-|TRBV5-1
CASSSRVAGGGEQYF
TGCGCCAGCAGCTCCCGTGTTGCGGGAGGAGGCGAGCAGTACTTC
>TRBD1|TRBJ2-7|-|TRBV2
CASRRDRGPVEQYF
TGTGCCAGCAGACGGGACAGGGGGCCGGTAGAGCAGTACTTC
>-|TRBJ1-2|-|TRBV12-2
CASRLGQGLGYGYTF
TGTGCAAGTCGCTTAGGACAGGGGCTCGGCTATGGCTACACCTTC
>-|TRBJ2-7|-|TRBV19
CASSAGVSHYEQYF
TGTGCCAGTAGTGCGGGCGTATCCCACTACGAGCAGTACTTC
>-|TRBJ2-3|-|TRBV7-9
CASSLASVSTDTQYF
TGTGCCAGCAGCTTAGCTAGCGTTAGCACAGATACGCAGTATTTT
>TRBD1|TRBJ2-7|-|TRBV7-9
CASTVLVPGGRSYEQYF
TGTGCCAGCACCGTTTTAGTCCCAGGGGGCCGGTCCTACGAGCAGTACTTC
>TRBD1|TRBJ1-1|-|TRBV7-9
CASRPGGGNTEAFF
TGTGCCAGCAGGCCAGGGGGCGGGAACACTGAAGCTTTCTTT
>TRBD2|TRBJ2-5|-|TRBV11-3
CASSLGLAGETQYF
TGTGCCAGCAGCTTAGGGCTAGCGGGAGAGACCCAGTACTTC
>TRBD1|TRBJ1-2|-|TRBV28
CASSGTGNYGYTF
TGTGCCAGCAGTGGGACAGGGAACTATGGCTACACCTTC
>-|TRBJ2-7|-|TRBV5-1
CASSLAGTEQYF
TGCGCCAGCAGCTTGGCAGGTACCGAGCAGTACTTC
>TRBD2|TRBJ2-2|-|TRBV30
CAWSVWGGLAGVWELFF
TGTGCCTGGAGTGTGTGGGGTGGACTAGCGGGAGTCTGGGAGCTGTTTTTT
>-|TRBJ2-7|once|TRBV10-3
CAISEHSAGGEQYF
TGTGCCATCAGTGAGCATTCGGCTGGGGGCGAGCAGTACTTC
>-|TRBJ2-3|-|TRBV19
CASSPRGSTDTQYF
TGTGCCAGTAGTCCCCGGGGATCGACAGATACGCAGTATTTT
>TRBD1|TRBJ2-7|-|TRBV10-3
CAISDQGRGIYEQYF
TGTGCCATCAGTGACCAGGGCAGGGGGATTTACGAGCAGTACTTC
>-|TRBJ1-5|-|TRBV28
CASSYDRTRDQPQHF
TGTGCCAGCAGCTATGACAGGACCCGCGATCAGCCCCAGCATTTT
>TRBD1|TRBJ1-2|-|TRBV5-4
CASSLVPYLTGGHGYTF
TGTGCCAGCAGCTTGGTCCCATATTTAACAGGGGGCCATGGCTACACCTTC
>TRBD1|TRBJ1-1|-|TRBV13
CASSYGTGGTEAFF
TGTGCCAGCAGCTATGGGACAGGGGGCACTGAAGCTTTCTTT
>TRBD2|TRBJ2-2|-|TRBV7-9
CASSSQGLAGGELFF
TGTGCCAGCAGCTCCCAAGGACTAGCGGGAGGGGAGCTGTTTTTT
>-|TRBJ2-7|-|TRBV2
CASSRGGANEQYF
TGTGCCAGCAGCAGAGGGGGGGCCAACGAGCAGTACTTC
>TRBD1|TRBJ1-5|-|TRBV28
CASSSGTGMDQPQHF
TGTGCCAGCAGCTCCGGGACAGGAATGGATCAGCCCCAGCATTTT
>TRBD2|TRBJ2-7|-|TRBV5-5
CASSLGLSSGSYEQYF
TGTGCCAGCAGCTTAGGACTATCTAGCGGGAGCTACGAGCAGTACTTC
>TRBD1|TRBJ2-6|-|TRBV2
CASKGASGANVLTF
TGTGCCAGCAAGGGGGCCTCTGGGGCCAACGTCCTGACTTTC
>-|TRBJ2-5|-|TRBV2
CASSADSAKGAQYF
TGTGCCAGCAGTGCGGACAGCGCGAAAGGGGCCCAGTACTTC
>-|TRBJ2-5|few|TRBV7-8
CASSPEVGIEEETQYF
TGTGCCAGCAGCCCCGAGGTCGGGATAGAAGAAGAGACCCAGTACTTC
>TRBD2|TRBJ2-2|-|TRBV4-2
CASSQESGRAVGELFF
TGTGCCAGCAGCCAAGAAAGCGGGAGGGCCGTCGGGGAGCTGTTTTTT
>TRBD1|TRBJ2-3|-|TRBV6-4
CASSVTGADTQYF
TGTGCCAGCAGTGTTACAGGGGCAGATACGCAGTATTTT
>TRBD1|TRBJ1-1|-|TRBV5-5
CASSWDRTGVAFF
TGTGCCAGCAGCTGGGACAGGACAGGGGTGGCTTTCTTT
>-|TRBJ2-2|-|TRBV7-9
CASSLGRAGFAGELFF
TGTGCCAGCAGCTTAGGCCGGGCAGGGTTCGCCGGGGAGCTGTTTTTT
>TRBD1|TRBJ1-5|few|TRBV5-3
CARSTRQGGSNQPQHF
TGTGCCAGAAGCACCCGACAGGGCGGGAGCAATCAGCCCCAGCATTTT
>-|TRBJ2-7|-|TRBV7-8
CASSLAGAPYEQYF
TGTGCCAGCAGCTTAGCGGGAGCCCCCTACGAGCAGTACTTC
>TRBD1|TRBJ1-1|-|TRBV28
CASSLAGTVNTEAFF
TGTGCCAGCAGCCTGGCCGGGACAGTGAACACTGAAGCTTTCTTT
>TRBD2|TRBJ2-2|-|TRBV29-1
CSVGGLAGAETGELFF
TGCAGCGTTGGGGGACTAGCGGGAGCGGAGACCGGGGAGCTGTTTTTT
>-|TRBJ1-2|-|TRBV7-2
CASSPGGGGRLPYGYTF
TGTGCCAGCAGCCCCGGTGGCGGGGGCCGCCTCCCTTATGGCTACACCTTC
>-|TRBJ1-1|-|TRBV6-5
CASSPFLNTEAFF
TGTGCCAGCAGCCCCTTCCTGAACACTGAAGCTTTCTTT
>-|TRBJ2-7|few|TRBV4-1
CASSQRLGGRAYEQYF
TGCGCCAGCAGCCAAAGACTTGGAGGTAGGGCCTACGAGCAGTACTTC
>TRBD1|TRBJ2-5|-|TRBV5-8
CASSAHRGTQETQYF
TGTGCCAGCAGCGCCCACAGGGGTACCCAAGAGACCCAGTACTTC
>TRBD1|TRBJ1-4|-|TRBV19
CASSNVAGGGEKLFF
TGTGCCAGTAGTAACGTAGCAGGGGGCGGTGAAAAACTGTTTTTT
>TRBD1|TRBJ1-1|-|TRBV28
CASSSSGTGDRFEAFF
TGTGCCAGCAGTTCCTCCGGGACAGGGGATAGATTTGAAGCTTTCTTT